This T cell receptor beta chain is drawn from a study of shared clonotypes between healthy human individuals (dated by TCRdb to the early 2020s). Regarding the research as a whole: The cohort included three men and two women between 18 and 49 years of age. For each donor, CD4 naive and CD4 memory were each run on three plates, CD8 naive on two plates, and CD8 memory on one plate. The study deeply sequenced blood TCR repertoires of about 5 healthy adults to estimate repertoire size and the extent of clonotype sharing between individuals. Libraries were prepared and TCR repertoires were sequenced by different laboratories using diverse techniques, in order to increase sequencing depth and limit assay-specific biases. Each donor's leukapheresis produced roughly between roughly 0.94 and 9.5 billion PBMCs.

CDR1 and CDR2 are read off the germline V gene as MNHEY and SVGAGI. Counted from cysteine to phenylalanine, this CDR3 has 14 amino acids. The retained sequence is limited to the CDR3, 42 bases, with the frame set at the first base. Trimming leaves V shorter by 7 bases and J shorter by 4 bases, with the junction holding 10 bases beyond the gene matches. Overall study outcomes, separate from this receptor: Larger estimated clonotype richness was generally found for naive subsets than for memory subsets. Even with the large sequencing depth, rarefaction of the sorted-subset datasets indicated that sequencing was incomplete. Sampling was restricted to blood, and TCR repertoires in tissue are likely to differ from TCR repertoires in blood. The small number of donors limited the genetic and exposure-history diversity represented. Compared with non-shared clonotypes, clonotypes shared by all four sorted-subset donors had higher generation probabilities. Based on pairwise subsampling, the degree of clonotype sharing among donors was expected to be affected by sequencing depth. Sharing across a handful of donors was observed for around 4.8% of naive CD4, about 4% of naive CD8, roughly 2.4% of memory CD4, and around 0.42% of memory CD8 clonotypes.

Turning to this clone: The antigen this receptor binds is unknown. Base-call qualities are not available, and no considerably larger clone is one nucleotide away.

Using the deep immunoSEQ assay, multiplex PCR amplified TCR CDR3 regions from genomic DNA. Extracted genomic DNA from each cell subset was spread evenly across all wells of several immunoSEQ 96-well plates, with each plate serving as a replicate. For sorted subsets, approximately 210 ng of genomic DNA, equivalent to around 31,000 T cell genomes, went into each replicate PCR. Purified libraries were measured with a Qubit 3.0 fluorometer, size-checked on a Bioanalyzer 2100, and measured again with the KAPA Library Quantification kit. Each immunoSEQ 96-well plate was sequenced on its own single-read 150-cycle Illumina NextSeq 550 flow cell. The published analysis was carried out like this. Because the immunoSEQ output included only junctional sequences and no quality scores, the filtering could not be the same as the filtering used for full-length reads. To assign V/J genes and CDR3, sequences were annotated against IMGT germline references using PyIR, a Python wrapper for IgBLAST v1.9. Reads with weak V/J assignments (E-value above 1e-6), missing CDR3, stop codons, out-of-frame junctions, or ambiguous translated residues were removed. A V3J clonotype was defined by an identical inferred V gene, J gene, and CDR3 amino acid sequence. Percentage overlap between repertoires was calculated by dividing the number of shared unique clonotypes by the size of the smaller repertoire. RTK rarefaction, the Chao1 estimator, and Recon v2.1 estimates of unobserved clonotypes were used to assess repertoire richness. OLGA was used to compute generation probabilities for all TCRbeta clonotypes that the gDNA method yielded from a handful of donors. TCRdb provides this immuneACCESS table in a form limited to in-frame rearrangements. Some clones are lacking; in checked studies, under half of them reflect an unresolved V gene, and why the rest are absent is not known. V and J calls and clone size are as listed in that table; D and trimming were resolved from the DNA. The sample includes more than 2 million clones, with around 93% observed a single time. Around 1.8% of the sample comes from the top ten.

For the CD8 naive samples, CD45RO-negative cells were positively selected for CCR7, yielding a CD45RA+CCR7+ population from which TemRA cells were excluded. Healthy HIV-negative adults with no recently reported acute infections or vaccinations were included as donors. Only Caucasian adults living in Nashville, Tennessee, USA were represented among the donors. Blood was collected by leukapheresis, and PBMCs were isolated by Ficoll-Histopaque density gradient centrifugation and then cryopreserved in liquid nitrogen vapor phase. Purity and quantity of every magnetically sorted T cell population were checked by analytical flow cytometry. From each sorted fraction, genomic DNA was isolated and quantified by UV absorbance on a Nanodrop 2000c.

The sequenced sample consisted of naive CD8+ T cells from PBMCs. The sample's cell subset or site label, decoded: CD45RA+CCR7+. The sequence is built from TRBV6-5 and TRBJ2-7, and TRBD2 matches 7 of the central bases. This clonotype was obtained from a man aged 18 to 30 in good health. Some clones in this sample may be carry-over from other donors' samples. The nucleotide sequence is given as TGTGCCAGCAATAGAATACTAGCGCCTTACGAGCAGTACTTC. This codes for CASNRILAPYEQYF.